This T cell receptor (beta chain) was documented in a study of blood T cell repertoires in COVID-19 (dated by TCRdb to the early 2020s). Describing the broader study: The collaborator samples originated in the United States, Italy and Spain and spanned the acute and convalescent phases of COVID-19. The material from the prospective study consisted of cDNA or gDNA derived from T cells, B-cell-depleted T cells, or PBMCs. Deeply sampled blood TCRbeta repertoires from subjects exposed to, actively infected with, or recovered from COVID-19 were included in the dataset. The repertoires were released in a freely available public database meant as a resource for research on the immune response to SARS-CoV-2. Samples came from the ongoing ImmuneRACE study (first 160 participants) plus 1,254 subjects from 6 global collaborators. Sample metadata almost always included a de-identified subject ID, COVID-19 status, age in years and sex. Where available, HLA class I and class II types were taken from metadata supplied by the sample provider and were not determined by assay-based typing. Paper-wide results and their limitations: The quantity of clinical and demographic metadata differed by source and by participant and was supplied without curation.

Collaborating institutions collected whole blood in K2EDTA tubes following their own protocols. For TCRbeta analysis, collaborator samples were shipped as frozen whole blood, as isolated PBMCs, or as DNA extracted from either sample type. TCRbeta CDR3 regions were amplified from genomic DNA by means of the immunoSEQ Assay, a bias-controlled multiplex PCR. Concerning the study's data processing: The number of nucleated cells in each sample was estimated from the amplification of reference gene primers within the assay. To quantify the absolute abundance of each unique TCRbeta CDR3 rearrangement, sequence reads were collapsed and filtered. For each sample, productive Simpson clonality was calculated as the square root of Simpson's diversity index across productive rearrangements. Entries here come from immuneACCESS through TCRdb and include only in-frame sequences with V and J called. Some clones fail to appear in such tables; in the studies checked, an unresolved V gene covers under half of the shortfall, and the cause of the remainder is unknown. For V, J and clone size, that table is used; D and trimming come from the DNA. Across this sample there are tens of thousands of clones, with 85% to 90% seen only once. The top ten clones comprise under 6% of the sample.

For this clone: Its cognate antigen has yet to be identified. Per-base qualities were not stored, and no clone one base away is much larger.

V was cut back by 7 bases and J by 4 bases, leaving a gap of 11 bases between them. Reading from cysteine to phenylalanine, the CDR3 counts 13 amino acids. The only DNA kept is the CDR3, 39 bases in frame from the first base. CDR1 LNHDA and CDR2 SQIVND were looked up in the germline V gene (reference sequence). The material sequenced was peripheral blood. The receptor's source is a man aged 80 or over with acute or convalescent COVID-19. Here the chain combines TRBV19 and TRBJ2-1; no confident D gene assignment can be made. The DNA sequence reads TGTGCCAGTAACCCAGGCCCGTACAATGAGCAGTTCTTC. Translation gives CASNPGPYNEQFF. With all but the CDR3 taken from the reference TRBV19 and TRBJ2-1 genes, the full variable domain is: DGGITQSPKYLFRKEGQNVTLSCEQNLNHDAMYWYRQDPGQGLRLIYYSQIVNDFQKGDIAEGYSVSREKKESFPLTVTSAQKNPTAFYLCASNPGPYNEQFFGPGTRLTVL.